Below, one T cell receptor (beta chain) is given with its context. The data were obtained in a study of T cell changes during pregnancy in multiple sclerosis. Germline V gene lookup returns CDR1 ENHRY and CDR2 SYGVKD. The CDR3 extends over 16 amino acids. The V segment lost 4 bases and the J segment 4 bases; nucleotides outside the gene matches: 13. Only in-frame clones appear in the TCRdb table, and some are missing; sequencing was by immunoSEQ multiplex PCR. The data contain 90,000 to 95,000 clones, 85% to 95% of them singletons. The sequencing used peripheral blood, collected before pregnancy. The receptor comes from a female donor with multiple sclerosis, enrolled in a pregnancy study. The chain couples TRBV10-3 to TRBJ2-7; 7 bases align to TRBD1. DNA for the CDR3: TGTGCCATCAGTGGAATGAGTGAGGGGGCACGGTACGAGCAGTACTTC. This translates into CAISGMSEGARYEQYF.